This TCR beta chain was identified in a study of cytomegalovirus exposure and HLA in healthy donors. Overall study findings and caveats: Owing to their indistinguishability, certain V segments, notably TRBV6-2 and TRBV6-3, were excluded. In presence/absence analyses, roughly uniform sequencing depth across donors was assumed. Most TCR sequences were rare, but some public TCRs occurred in many donors. Being productive about 87% or about 30% of the time was typical of most TCR beta V segments in an earlier analysis.

Germline trimming cut 0 bases from V and 2 bases from J; bases unmatched to any gene: 3. The CDR3 contains 15 residues. Germline V lookup: CDR1 MNHEY, CDR2 SMNVEV (reference sequence). This PCR relied on a set of 60 Vbeta primers and 13 Jbeta primers. The table came from immunoSEQ multiplex PCR; TCRdb's copy has only in-frame clones and leaves some out. This table holds roughly 77,000 clones. Details on this clone: As yet, its antigen is unknown.

What was sequenced was PBMCs. The source of this sequence is a female donor in good health and CMV-seropositive. The rearrangement uses TRBV27 and TRBJ2-7; TRBD2 agrees at 8 bases. CDR3 DNA sequence: TGTGCCAGCAGTTTATCGGGGACTAGAACCTACGAGCAGTACTTC. This encodes CASSLSGTRTYEQYF.